The T cell receptor (beta chain) under discussion was sequenced for a study of cytomegalovirus exposure and HLA in healthy donors. Study results and limitations: A later analysis found that most CMV-associated TCR beta chains appeared HLA-restricted.

Primers: 60 Vbeta forward and 13 Jbeta reverse. The table came from immunoSEQ multiplex PCR; TCRdb's copy has only in-frame clones and leaves some out. The table records about 170,000 clones, about four fifths of them present only once. This CDR3 contains 15 residues. The germline V gene encodes CDR1 SGHVS and CDR2 FQNEAQ. V was trimmed by 6 bases and J by 1 base, leaving 13 bases between them. Worth noting for this clone: No antigen is known for it.

The TCR originated in a girl aged 5 to 17 in good health and CMV-seropositive. Sequenced material: PBMCs. The genes are TRBV7-8 and TRBJ2-1; D is possibly TRBD2 (5 bases). The CDR3 region has the DNA TGTGCCAGCAGATCGGCGGGCCAATCCTACAATGAGCAGTTCTTC. Protein: CASRSAGQSYNEQFF.